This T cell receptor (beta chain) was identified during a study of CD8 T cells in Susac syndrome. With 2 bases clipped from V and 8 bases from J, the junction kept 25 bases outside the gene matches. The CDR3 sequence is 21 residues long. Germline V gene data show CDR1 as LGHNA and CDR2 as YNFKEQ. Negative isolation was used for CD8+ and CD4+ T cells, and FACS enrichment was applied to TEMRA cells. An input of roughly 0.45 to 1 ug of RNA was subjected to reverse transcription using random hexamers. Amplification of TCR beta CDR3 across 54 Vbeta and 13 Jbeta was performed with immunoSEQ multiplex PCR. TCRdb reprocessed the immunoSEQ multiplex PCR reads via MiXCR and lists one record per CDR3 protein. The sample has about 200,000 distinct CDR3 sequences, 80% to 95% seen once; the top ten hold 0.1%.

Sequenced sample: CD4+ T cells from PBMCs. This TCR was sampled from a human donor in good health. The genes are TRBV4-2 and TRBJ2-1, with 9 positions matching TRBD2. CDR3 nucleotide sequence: TGTGCCAGCAGCCAATGGCCCGTGTCATCAGCGGGGGGCAATATCTTACATGAGCAGTTCTTC. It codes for CASSQWPVSSAGGNILHEQFF.